Reported below is one T cell receptor beta chain. Its antigen is still unknown. Base qualities are missing; no much larger clone stands one base away. This sample is drawn from a study of graft-versus-host responses after intestinal transplantation (dated by TCRdb to the early 2020s). Notes on the research overall: The transplants that recipients got were multivisceral, liver-intestinal, or isolated intestinal. Alloreactive clones were identified by sequencing pre-transplant mixed lymphocyte reaction products and comparing them with unstimulated pre-transplant donor and recipient T cells. Of the roughly 24 intestinal transplant recipients enrolled in the cohort, one of whom was a retransplant, a few patients without pretransplant specimens were excluded. Donor T cell macrochimerism was defined as a peak of at least 4% donor T cells among recipient peripheral blood mononuclear cells. Rather than being sequenced by the commercial service, samples from a few later patients were sequenced in-house on an Illumina MiSeq and processed with MiXCR. After intestinal transplantation, graft-versus-host and host-versus-graft alloreactive T cell clones were followed in the graft, circulation and bone marrow using bulk TCR-beta CDR3 sequencing. All recipients received anti-thymocyte globulin induction followed by maintenance tacrolimus and steroids for approximately 3 years.

To isolate intraepithelial and lamina propria lymphocytes from graft specimens, dithiothreitol, EDTA incubations and collagenase D digestion were used. Serial intestinal graft biopsy specimens collected up to 600 days after transplant underwent bulk TCR-beta sequencing. Library preparation was by the immunoSEQ multiplex PCR assay. For most patients, genomic DNA was subjected to high-throughput TCR-beta CDR3 sequencing by Adaptive Biotechnologies. From the authors' description of their analysis: Adaptive's ImmunoSEQ software supplied the TCR sequencing data for approximately 18 patients, while MiXCR and VDJtools were used to process a few other patients. Because the origin of CDR3 nucleotide sequences shared between donor and recipient could not be assigned, those sequences were removed. To count as alloreactive, a clone needed at least 2-fold expansion over unstimulated cells and a minimum CFSE-low frequency of 0.002% (template counts) or 0.001% (read counts). Clones detected in sequenced pre-transplant spleen, lymph node, or MLR CFSE-low populations of the donor or recipient were defined as mappable. Cumulative frequency of alloreactive clones was calculated as a percentage of all sequences weighted by copy number. TCRdb obtained this table from immuneACCESS and retained in-frame rearrangements with V and J assigned. These tables miss some clones; where compared with another copy, unresolved V genes account for less than half of the shortfall, and the remainder is unexplained. V, J and clone size were drawn from that table, and D and trimming were deduced from the DNA. Across this sample there are about 9,600 clones, with around 88% seen only once. Roughly 5.5% of the sample belongs to the ten largest clones.

The paper as a whole reports these results and caveats: Early after transplant, declines in HvG clones were associated with peak levels of circulating GvH clones. High GvH to HvG T cell clonal ratios were observed in the allografts of patients with donor T cell macrochimerism. The conclusions were limited by the relatively low number and heterogeneity of the intestinal transplant patients. GvH clones were detected in recipient bone marrow, and some appeared earlier in ileal mucosa or blood, consistent with an intestinal mucosal origin.

Trimming costs V 3 bases and J 5 bases, and their ends lie 4 bases apart. Reading the germline V gene gives CDR1 MGHDK and CDR2 SYGVNS. The CDR3 sequence holds 11 residues, the cysteine and phenylalanine included. Only CDR3 DNA is held: 33 bases, read in frame from base 1. The material sequenced was ileum tissue, taken roughly 110 weeks after intestinal transplantation. The rearrangement combines TRBV25-1 with TRBJ2-5; no confident D gene assignment can be made. The clonotype was recovered from a human patient who received an intestinal transplant, so some T cells may come from the graft donor. The DNA is as follows: TGTGCCAGCAGTGACAGGGAGACCCAGTACTTC. Its translation reads: CASSDRETQYF.